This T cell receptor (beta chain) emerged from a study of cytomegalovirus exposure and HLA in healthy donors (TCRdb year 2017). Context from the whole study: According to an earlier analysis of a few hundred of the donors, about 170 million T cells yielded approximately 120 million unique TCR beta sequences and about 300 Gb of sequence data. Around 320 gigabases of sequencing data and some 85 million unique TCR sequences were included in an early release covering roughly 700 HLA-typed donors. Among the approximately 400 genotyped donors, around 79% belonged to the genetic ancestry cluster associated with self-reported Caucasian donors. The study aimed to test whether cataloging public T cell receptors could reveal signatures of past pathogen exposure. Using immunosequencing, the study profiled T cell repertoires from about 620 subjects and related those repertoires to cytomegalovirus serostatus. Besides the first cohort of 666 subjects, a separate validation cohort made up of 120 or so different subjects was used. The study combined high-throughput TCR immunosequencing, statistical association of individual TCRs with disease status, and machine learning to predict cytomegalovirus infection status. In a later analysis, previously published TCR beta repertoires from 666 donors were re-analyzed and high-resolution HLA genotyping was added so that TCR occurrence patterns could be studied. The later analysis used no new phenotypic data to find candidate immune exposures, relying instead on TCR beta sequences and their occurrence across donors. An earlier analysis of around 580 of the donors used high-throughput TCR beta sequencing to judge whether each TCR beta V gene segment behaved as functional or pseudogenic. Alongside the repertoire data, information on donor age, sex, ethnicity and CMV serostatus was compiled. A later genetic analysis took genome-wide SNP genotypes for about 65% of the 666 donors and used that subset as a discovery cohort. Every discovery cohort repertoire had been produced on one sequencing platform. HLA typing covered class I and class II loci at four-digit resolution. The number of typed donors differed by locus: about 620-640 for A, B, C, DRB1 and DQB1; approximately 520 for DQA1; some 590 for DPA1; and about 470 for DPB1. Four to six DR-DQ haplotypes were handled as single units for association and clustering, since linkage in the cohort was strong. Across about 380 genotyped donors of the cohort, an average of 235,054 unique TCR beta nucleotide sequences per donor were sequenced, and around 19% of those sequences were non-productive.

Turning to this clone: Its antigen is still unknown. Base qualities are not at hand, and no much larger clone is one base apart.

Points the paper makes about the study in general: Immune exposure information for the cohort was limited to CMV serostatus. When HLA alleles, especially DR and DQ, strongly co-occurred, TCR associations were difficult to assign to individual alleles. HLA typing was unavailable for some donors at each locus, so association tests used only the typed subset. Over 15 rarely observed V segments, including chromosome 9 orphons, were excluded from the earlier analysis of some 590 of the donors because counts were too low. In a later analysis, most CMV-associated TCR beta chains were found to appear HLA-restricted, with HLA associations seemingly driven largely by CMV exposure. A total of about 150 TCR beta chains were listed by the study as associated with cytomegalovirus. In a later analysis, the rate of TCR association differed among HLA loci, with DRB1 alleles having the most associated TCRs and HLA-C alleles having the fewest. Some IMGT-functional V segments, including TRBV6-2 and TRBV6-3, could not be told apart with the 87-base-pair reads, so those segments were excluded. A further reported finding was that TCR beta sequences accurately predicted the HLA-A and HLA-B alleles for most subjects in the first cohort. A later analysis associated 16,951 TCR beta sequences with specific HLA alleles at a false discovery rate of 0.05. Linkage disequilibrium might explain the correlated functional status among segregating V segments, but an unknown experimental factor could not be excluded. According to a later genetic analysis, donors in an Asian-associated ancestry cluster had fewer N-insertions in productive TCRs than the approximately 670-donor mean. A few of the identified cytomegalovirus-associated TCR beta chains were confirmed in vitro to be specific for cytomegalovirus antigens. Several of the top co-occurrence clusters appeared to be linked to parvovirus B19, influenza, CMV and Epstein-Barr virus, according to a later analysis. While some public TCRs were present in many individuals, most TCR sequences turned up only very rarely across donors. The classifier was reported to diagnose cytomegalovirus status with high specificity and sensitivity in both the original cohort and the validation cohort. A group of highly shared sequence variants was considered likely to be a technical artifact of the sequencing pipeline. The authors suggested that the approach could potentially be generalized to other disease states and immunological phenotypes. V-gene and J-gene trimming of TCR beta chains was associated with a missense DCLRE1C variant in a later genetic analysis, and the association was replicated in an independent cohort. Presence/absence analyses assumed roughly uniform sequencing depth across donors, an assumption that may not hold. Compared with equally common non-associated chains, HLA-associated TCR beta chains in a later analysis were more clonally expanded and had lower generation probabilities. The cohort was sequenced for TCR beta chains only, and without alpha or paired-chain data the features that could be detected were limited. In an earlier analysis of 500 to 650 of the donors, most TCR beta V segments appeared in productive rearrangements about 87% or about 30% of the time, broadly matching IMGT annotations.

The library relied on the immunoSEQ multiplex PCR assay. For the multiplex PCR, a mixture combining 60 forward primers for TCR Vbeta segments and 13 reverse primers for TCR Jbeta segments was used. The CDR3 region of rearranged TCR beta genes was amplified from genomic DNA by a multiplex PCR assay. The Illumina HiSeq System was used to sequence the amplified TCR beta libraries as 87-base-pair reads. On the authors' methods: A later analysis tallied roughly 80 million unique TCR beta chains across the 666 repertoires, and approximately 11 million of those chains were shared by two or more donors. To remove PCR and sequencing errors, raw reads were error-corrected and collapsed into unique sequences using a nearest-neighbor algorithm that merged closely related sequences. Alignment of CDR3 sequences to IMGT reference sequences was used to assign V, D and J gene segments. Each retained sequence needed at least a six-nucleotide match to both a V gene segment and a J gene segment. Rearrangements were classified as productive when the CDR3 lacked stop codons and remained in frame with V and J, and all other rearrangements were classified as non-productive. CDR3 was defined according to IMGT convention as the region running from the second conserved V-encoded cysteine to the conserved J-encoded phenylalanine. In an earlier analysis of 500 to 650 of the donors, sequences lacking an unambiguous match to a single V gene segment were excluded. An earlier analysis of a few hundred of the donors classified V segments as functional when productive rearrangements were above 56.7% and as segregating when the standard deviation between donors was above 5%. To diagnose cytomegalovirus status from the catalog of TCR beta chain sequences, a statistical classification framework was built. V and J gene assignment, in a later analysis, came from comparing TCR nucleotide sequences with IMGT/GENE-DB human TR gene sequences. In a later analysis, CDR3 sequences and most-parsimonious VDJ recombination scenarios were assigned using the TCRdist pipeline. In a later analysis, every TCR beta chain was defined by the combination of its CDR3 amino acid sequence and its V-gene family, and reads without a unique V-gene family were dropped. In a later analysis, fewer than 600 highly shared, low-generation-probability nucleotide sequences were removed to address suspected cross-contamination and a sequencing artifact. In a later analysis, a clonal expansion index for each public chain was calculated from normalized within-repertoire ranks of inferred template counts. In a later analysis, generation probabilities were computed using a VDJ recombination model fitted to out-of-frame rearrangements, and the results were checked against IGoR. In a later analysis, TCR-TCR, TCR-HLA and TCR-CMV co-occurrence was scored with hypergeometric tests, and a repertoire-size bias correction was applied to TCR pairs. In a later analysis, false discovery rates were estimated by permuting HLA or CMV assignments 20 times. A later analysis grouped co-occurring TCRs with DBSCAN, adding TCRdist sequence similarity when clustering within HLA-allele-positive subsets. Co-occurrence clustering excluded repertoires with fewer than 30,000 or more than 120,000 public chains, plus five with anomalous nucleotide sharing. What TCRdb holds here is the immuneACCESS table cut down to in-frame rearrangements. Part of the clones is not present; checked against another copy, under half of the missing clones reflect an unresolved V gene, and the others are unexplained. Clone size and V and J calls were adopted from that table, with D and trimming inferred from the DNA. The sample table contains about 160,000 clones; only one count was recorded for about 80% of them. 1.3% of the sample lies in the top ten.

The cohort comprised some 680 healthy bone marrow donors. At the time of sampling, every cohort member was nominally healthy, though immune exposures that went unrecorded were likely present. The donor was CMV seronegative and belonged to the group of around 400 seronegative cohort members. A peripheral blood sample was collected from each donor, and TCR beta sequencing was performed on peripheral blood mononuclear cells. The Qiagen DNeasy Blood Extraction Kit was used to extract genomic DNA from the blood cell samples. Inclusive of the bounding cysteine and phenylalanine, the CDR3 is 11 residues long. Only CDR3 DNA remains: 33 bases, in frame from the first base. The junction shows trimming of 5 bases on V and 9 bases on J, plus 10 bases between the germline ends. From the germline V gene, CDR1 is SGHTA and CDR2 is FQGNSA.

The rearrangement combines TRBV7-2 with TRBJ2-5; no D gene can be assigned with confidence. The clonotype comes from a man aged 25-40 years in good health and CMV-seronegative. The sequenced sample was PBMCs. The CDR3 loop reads CASSLNYAQYF. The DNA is TGTGCCAGCAGCCTGAACTACGCCCAGTACTTC.